This T cell receptor (beta chain) emerged from a study of Graves' ophthalmopathy and Graves' hyperthyroidism (dated by TCRdb to 2017 to 2018). In terms of the full investigation: Peripheral blood was collected at initial diagnosis, before any treatment. In over five hyperthyroidism patients, the T-cell repertoires found in thyroid tissue were compared with those found in blood. Once sampling was done, hyperthyroidism patients were given methimazole at a starting dose of 30 mg daily, while ophthalmopathy patients were given high-dose intravenous methylprednisolone. The study used TCR beta repertoire signatures to distinguish Graves' ophthalmopathy from Graves' hyperthyroidism and to predict progression to ophthalmopathy. For independent validation, a separate cohort was made up of fewer than 20 hyperthyroidism patients plus 17 patients who later progressed from hyperthyroidism to ophthalmopathy. The 100 or so discovery patients were randomly divided into training and test sets at a 7:3 ratio. To explore V-J signatures distinguishing ophthalmopathy from hyperthyroidism, a discovery set of more than 95 patients (43 ophthalmopathy, 55 to 60 stable hyperthyroidism) was enrolled. In total, some 140 blood samples were TCR-sequenced: 40 to 45 ophthalmopathy, around 75 hyperthyroidism and around 17 hyperthyroidism-to-ophthalmopathy patients.

In its sample, this clonotype was seen many times. Its specific antigen is unknown. It has no much larger one-base neighbor in the sample; base qualities were not kept. Overall study outcomes, separate from this receptor: Most expanded thyroid clonotypes with a frequency above 0.001 also appeared in blood, which suggests that blood repertoires may reflect the immune response in the thyroid. In cross-validation, the 13-signature model distinguished ophthalmopathy from stable hyperthyroidism with approximately 90% sensitivity and roughly 81% specificity, and in the test set the corresponding values were approximately 80% and 75%. Sample size was not predetermined statistically, and investigators were not blinded to group allocation. In validation, the model predicted ophthalmopathy progression with 55% to 71% sensitivity and 72% to 80% specificity; eleven to twelve predicted patients were CT-confirmed with GO in a median of about 6.2 months.

TCR beta CDR3 regions were amplified from RNA transcripts for repertoire sequencing. The first round was an RT-PCR using HTBI primers with the Qiagen OneStep RT-PCR kit, and this first round was followed by a second-round multiplex PCR, then size selection and purification. Libraries were sequenced on an Illumina HiSeq2000 using paired-end 100 bp reads. The authors processed their data as follows. SOAPnuke was used for read processing, and reads with adapters, uncalled bases, a mean Phred below 15, or no exact constant-primer or identifier match were discarded. COPE v1.2.5 was used to merge the high-quality paired reads. Clonotypes were defined as unique nucleotide sequences and were aligned to IMGT TRB V, D and J references using MiTCR v1.1. Only V-J combinations with frequency above 0.0001 were analysed, covering approximately 99% of repertoires. For each V-J combination, a TCR clonal expansion and chaos score was defined as F50 clonal expansion divided by the chaos observed in the TCRdist matrix. Welch's t-statistics and random forest were used to narrow the features down to more than 10 V-J combinations, which were then fed into a naive Bayes classifier. Thyroid-blood repertoire similarity was quantified with the Morisita-Horn index. In-frame beta chains were kept once TCRdb had trimmed the public reads at Q25 with fastp and called clones with MiXCR. Each entry merges the rows of one CDR3 protein and shows their most common DNA and genes. These V and J calls are TCRdb output, not the study's own analysis. The sample table holds about 620,000 distinct CDR3 sequences, of which about a fifth were seen once. The top ten constitute more than 5.5% of the sample.

Its CDR3 holds 21 amino acids, cysteine through phenylalanine. CDR3 DNA only is kept here, 63 bases in frame from base 1. The germline V gene (reference sequence) yields LNHNV for CDR1 and YYDKDF for CDR2. Trimming costs V 0 bases and J 0 bases, and their ends lie 26 bases apart. Hyperthyroidism was defined as stable when no progression to ophthalmopathy occurred within 18 months of follow-up. Hyperthyroidism patients were newly diagnosed, were aged 18 to 65 years, and had a disease duration under 2 months. Patients with other autoimmune diseases, uncontrolled infections, pregnancy or lactation were excluded. Clinical symptoms, serum thyroxine, TRAb, thyroid ultrasound and orbital computed tomography formed the basis of the diagnosis. Ficoll-Paque density gradient centrifugation was used to isolate PBMCs from around 10 ml of fresh peripheral blood. Total RNA was extracted using Trizol reagent, and RNA quality was checked on an Agilent 2100 Bioanalyzer.

This sequence was found in a woman younger than 30 with stable Graves' hyperthyroidism. Some clones in this sample may be carry-over from other donors' samples. Donor details come from another sample of the same person, matched by shared clones. The rearrangement joined TRBV15 to TRBJ1-1; a confident D gene designation cannot be given. Sequenced sample: peripheral blood. The DNA reads TGTGCCACCAGCAGAGATGTTTATCTTGCTGACCCCTGGGAAGTGAACACTGAAGCTTTCTTT. The resulting protein is CATSRDVYLADPWEVNTEAFF.